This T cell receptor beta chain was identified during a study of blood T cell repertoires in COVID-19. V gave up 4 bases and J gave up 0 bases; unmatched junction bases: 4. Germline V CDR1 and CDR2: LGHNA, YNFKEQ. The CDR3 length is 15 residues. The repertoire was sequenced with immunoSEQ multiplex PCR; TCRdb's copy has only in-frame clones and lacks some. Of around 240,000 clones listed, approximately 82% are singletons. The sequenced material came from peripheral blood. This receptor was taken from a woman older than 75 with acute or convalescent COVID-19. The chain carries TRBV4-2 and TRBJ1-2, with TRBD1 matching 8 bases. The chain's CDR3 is CASSLPGQANYGYTF. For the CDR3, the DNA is TGTGCCAGCAGCCTTCCGGGACAGGCTAACTATGGCTACACCTTC.